Shown below are 10 T cell receptor beta chains from a single sample sequenced in a study of cytomegalovirus exposure and HLA in healthy donors. The primer mix had 60 Vbeta and 13 Jbeta primers. The assay was immunoSEQ multiplex PCR, and TCRdb's table has in-frame clones only and misses some. The data hold about 130,000 clones, with about 84% observed a single time. What was sequenced was PBMCs. These receptors were taken from a boy aged 5-17 years in good health and CMV-seronegative.

The J gene is TRBJ2-7, the V gene TRBV11-3; 8 positions agree with TRBD1. V lost 1 base and J lost 7; bases outside the gene matches: 6. Germline V gives CDR1 SGHNT, CDR2 YENEEA. This CDR3 is 14 amino acids long. CDR3 residues: CASSLGPGGREQYF. CDR3 DNA: TGTGCCAGCAGCTTAGGTCCAGGGGGCAGGGAGCAGTACTTC. The entire variable domain, with the rest obtained from reference TRBV11-3 and TRBJ2-7, is as follows: EAGVVQSPRYKIIEKKQPVAFWCNPISGHNTLYWYLQNLGQGPELLIRYENEEAVDDSQLPKDRFSAERLKGVDSTLKIQPAELGDSAVYLCASSLGPGGREQYFGPGTRLTVT.

V and J are TRBV5-6 and TRBJ2-2; D unresolved. The CDR3 contains 18 residues. The ends were cut back, 0 bases at V and 3 bases at J, with 18 bases in the middle. Looked up from germline, CDR1 is SGHDT and CDR2 is YYEEEE. CDR3 in amino acids: CASSLGVTLPYYTGELFF. The CDR3 DNA follows: TGTGCCAGCAGCTTGGGTGTCACCCTTCCTTACTACACCGGGGAGCTGTTTTTT.

In this sample, this clone turned up a few times. One end of the junction fails to match germline, which may point to a read error. The CDR3 coding sequence is TGTTCCAGCGGTTTATCCGAATCCTGGTCGGGTAAGGACTATGGCTACACCTTC. It encodes CSSGLSESWSGKDYGYTF. The chain joins TRBV7-9 to TRBJ1-2, with D unclear. Germline V gives CDR1 SEHNR, CDR2 FQNEAQ (reference sequence). The CDR3 extends over 18 amino acids.

This rearrangement joins TRBV27 to TRBJ2-3; D perhaps matches TRBD2 (5 bases). This CDR3 has 14 residues. V was clipped by 5 bases and J by 6 bases, with 15 bases between them. Per the germline V gene, CDR1 is MNHEY and CDR2 is SMNVEV (reference sequence). The CDR3 DNA reads TGTGCCAGCAGTCCAAGGACTTTTTACGATACGCAGTATTTT. Translation: CASSPRTFYDTQYF.

The chain couples TRBV7-9 to TRBJ1-3, with TRBD1 matching over 8 bases. J was trimmed by 4 bases and V by 6 bases; bases with no gene match: 14. CDR3 length: 17 amino acids. The germline gives CDR1 SEHNR, CDR2 FQNEAQ (reference sequence). The CDR3 spells CASRGQGAPGSGNTIYF. CDR3 coding DNA: TGTGCCAGCAGAGGGCAGGGGGCGCCCGGTTCCGGAAACACCATATATTTT.

The chain is built from TRBV15 and TRBJ2-7, with 15 bases fitting TRBD2. The CDR3 has 16 residues. V gave up 4 bases and J gave up 12 bases; unmatched junction bases: 13. The V gene's germline CDR1 is LNHNV and CDR2 YYDKDF (reference sequence). The CDR3 DNA reads as TGTGCCACCAGCATTGGTAGGACTAGCGGGAGGGCAGGTTCGTACTTC. Translation: CATSIGRTSGRAGSYF.

This chain links TRBV19 with TRBJ2-7; no definite D call. Germline V lookup: CDR1 LNHDA, CDR2 SQIVND (reference sequence). V shed 2 bases and J shed 3 bases, with 8 bases lying between them. This CDR3 has 13 amino acids. CDR3 residues: CASSITQNYEQYF. The CDR3 coding sequence is TGTGCCAGTAGTATAACACAGAACTACGAGCAGTACTTC.

This chain links TRBV2 with TRBJ2-2; 9 bases are shared with TRBD1. J lost 4 bases, V lost 7 bases, and 7 bases had no gene match. Germline V gene data show CDR1 as SNHLY and CDR2 as FYNNEI. This CDR3 is built from 15 residues. CDR3: CASIRQGGLTGELFF. In DNA, the CDR3 is TGTGCCAGCATACGACAGGGGGGACTCACCGGGGAGCTGTTTTTT.

This chain joins TRBV7-2 and TRBJ1-2, with D unresolved. CDR1 is SGHTA, CDR2 FQGNSA, per germline. The V and J ends lost 2 bases and 6 bases respectively, with 4 bases between them. The CDR3 extends over 11 amino acids. CDR3 sequence reads: CASSLTHGYTF. CDR3 coding DNA: TGTGCCAGCAGCTTAACACATGGCTACACCTTC.

This clone has only one observation. This chain links TRBV5-8 with TRBJ1-3, with TRBD1 as a possible D gene (5 bases). Germline V CDR1 and CDR2: SGHTS, YDEGEE. V was pared by 3 bases and J by 7 bases, with 8 bases between. The CDR3 runs to 12 residues. CDR3 residues: CASSSRANTIYF. The CDR3 DNA sequence: TGTGCCAGCAGCTCCAGGGCGAACACCATATATTTT. Full variable domain (outside the CDR3, taken from reference TRBV5-8 and TRBJ1-3): EAGVTQSPTHLIKTRGQQATLRCSPISGHTSVYWYQQALGLGLQFLLWYDEGEERNRGNFPPRFSGRQFPNYSSELNVNALELEDSALYLCASSSRANTIYFGEGSWLTVV.